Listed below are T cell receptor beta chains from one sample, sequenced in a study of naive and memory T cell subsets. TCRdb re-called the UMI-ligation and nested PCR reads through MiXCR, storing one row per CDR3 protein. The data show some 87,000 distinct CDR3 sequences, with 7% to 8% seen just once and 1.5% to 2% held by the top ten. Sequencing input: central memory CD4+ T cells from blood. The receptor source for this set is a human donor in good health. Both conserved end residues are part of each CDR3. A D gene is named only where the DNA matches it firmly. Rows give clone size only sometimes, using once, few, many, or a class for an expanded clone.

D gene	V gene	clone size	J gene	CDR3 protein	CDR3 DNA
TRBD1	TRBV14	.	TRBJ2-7	CASSQAGTGNYEQYF	TGTGCCAGCAGCCAAGCCGGGACAGGGAACTACGAGCAGTACTTC
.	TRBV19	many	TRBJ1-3	CASRGSRLSGNTIYF	TGTGCCAGTAGAGGTAGCCGGCTCTCTGGAAACACCATATATTTT
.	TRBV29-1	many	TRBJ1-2	CSVAPARNYGYTF	TGCAGCGTCGCGCCGGCCAGGAACTATGGCTACACCTTC
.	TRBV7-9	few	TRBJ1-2	CASSARPINYGYTF	TGTGCCAGCAGCGCGAGACCGATTAACTATGGCTACACCTTC
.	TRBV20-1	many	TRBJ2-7	CSARTGGWTEQYF	TGCAGTGCTAGAACCGGGGGATGGACCGAGCAGTACTTC
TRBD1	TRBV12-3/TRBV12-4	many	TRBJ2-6	CASSPRPGQSTLSGANVLTF	TGTGCCAGCAGTCCCCGTCCGGGACAGTCAACTCTCTCTGGGGCCAACGTCCTGACTTTC
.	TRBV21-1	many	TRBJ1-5	CASSKEARPQHF	TGTGCCAGCAGCAAAGAGGCACGGCCCCAGCATTTT
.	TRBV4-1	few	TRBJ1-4	CASSQILATTNEKLFF	TGCGCCAGCAGCCAAATTCTTGCGACGACTAATGAAAAACTGTTTTTT
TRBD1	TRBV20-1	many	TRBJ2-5	CSARGQVLQETQYF	TGCAGTGCACGGGGACAGGTGCTGCAAGAGACCCAGTACTTC
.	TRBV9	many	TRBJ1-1	CASSAGSGGAAEAFF	TGTGCCAGCAGCGCGGGGTCGGGGGGGGCGGCTGAAGCTTTCTTT
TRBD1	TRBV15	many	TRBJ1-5	CATSRDRERAEGQPQHF	TGTGCCACCAGCAGGGACAGGGAAAGAGCAGAGGGGCAGCCCCAGCATTTT
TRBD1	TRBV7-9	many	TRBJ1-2	CASSFYGTGVYGYTF	TGTGCCAGCAGCTTTTATGGGACAGGGGTCTATGGCTACACCTTC
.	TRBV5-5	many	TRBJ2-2	CASSLAPPGELFF	TGTGCCAGCAGCTTGGCCCCACCCGGGGAGCTGTTTTTT
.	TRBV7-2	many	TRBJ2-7	CASSSTGVGEQYF	TGTGCCAGCAGCTCAACAGGAGTCGGCGAGCAGTACTTC
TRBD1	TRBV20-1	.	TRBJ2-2	CSARDKTGGANTGELFF	TGCAGTGCTAGAGACAAAACAGGGGGCGCGAACACCGGGGAGCTGTTTTTT
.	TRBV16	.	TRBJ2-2	CASSQGQGDTGELFF	TGTGCCAGCAGCCAAGGCCAGGGTGACACCGGGGAGCTGTTTTTT
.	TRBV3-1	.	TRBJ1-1	CASRRIPEGEAFF	TGTGCCAGCAGACGAATCCCGGAGGGTGAAGCTTTCTTT
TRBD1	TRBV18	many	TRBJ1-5	CASSPLGQGAGQPQHF	TGTGCCAGCTCACCCCTCGGACAGGGGGCAGGTCAGCCCCAGCATTTT
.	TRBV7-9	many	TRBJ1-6	CASSLGRDSPLHF	TGTGCCAGCAGCTTAGGTCGGGATTCACCCCTCCACTTT
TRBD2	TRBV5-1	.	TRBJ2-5	CASSYTSGTTKETQYF	TGCGCCAGCAGCTATACTAGCGGGACAACCAAAGAGACCCAGTACTTC
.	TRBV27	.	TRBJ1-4	CASSFGRGNEKLFF	TGTGCCAGCAGTTTTGGGAGAGGAAATGAAAAACTGTTTTTT
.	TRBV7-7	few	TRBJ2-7	CASSLDRAYEQYF	TGTGCCAGCAGCTTAGACAGGGCCTACGAGCAGTACTTC
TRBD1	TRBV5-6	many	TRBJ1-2	CASRDQKQGLYAYTF	TGTGCCAGCAGGGACCAAAAACAGGGGTTGTATGCCTACACCTTC
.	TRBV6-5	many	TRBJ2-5	CASTGVGTQYF	TGTGCCAGCACTGGGGTCGGGACCCAGTACTTC
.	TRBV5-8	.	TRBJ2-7	CASLNPGVSSYEQYF	TGTGCCAGCCTTAACCCGGGAGTGAGCTCCTACGAGCAGTACTTC
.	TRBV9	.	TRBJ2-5	CASSVGLGANQETQYF	TGTGCCAGCAGCGTAGGTTTGGGGGCCAACCAAGAGACCCAGTACTTC
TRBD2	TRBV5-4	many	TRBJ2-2	CASSLVGAGVMELFF	TGTGCCAGCAGCTTGGTCGGAGCGGGGGTAATGGAGCTGTTTTTT
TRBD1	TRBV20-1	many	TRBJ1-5	CSTPGQGMSNQPQHF	TGCAGCACTCCGGGACAGGGGATGTCCAATCAGCCCCAGCATTTT
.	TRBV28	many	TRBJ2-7	CASSSPTDPRYEQYF	TGTGCCAGCAGTTCACCGACGGACCCCCGGTACGAGCAGTACTTC
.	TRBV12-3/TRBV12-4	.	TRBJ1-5	CASSTGRRTHSQHF	TGTGCCAGCAGCACCGGTCGGAGGACTCATTCCCAGCATTTT
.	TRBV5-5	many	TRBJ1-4	CASSGRDFSEKLFF	TGTGCCAGCAGCGGACGGGACTTTAGTGAAAAACTGTTTTTT
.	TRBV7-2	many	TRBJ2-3	CASMARQRTDTQYF	TGTGCCAGCATGGCGAGACAGCGCACAGATACGCAGTATTTT
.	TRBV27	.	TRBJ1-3	CASSIGIGGNTIYF	TGTGCCAGCAGTATAGGGATCGGGGGAAACACCATATATTTT
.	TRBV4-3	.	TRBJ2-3	CASTPEGKSTDTQYF	TGCGCCAGCACCCCCGAAGGCAAAAGCACAGATACGCAGTATTTT
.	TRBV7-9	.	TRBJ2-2	CATQDGNIVGELFF	TGTGCCACTCAAGACGGGAACATTGTAGGGGAGCTGTTTTTT
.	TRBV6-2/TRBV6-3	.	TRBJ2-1	CASTETGSVQFF	TGTGCCAGCACCGAAACAGGTTCGGTGCAGTTCTTC
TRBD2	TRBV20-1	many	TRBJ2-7	CSAVRLAGGGNEQYF	TGCAGTGCCGTCCGACTAGCGGGGGGAGGGAACGAGCAGTACTTC
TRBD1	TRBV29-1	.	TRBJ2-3	CSVPLDRGSLWADTQYF	TGCAGCGTCCCCTTGGACAGGGGCTCTCTATGGGCAGATACGCAGTATTTT
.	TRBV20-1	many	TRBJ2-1	CSASFRASYNEQFF	TGCAGTGCTAGCTTTCGGGCCTCCTACAATGAGCAGTTCTTC
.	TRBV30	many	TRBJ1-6	CAWSEPAGFNSPLHF	TGTGCCTGGAGTGAACCGGCGGGGTTTAATTCACCCCTCCACTTT
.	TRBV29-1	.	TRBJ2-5	CSVGSLGQETQYF	TGCAGCGTTGGTAGCCTGGGACAAGAGACCCAGTACTTC
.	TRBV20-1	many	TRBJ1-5	CSARDRSVGNQPQHF	TGCAGTGCTAGAGATAGAAGCGTCGGCAATCAGCCCCAGCATTTT
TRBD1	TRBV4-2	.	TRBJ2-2	CASSRSGTGNPGELFF	TGTGCCAGCAGCCGGAGCGGGACAGGGAACCCCGGGGAGCTGTTTTTT
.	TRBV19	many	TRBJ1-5	CASSNDGLNQPQHF	TGTGCCAGTAGTAATGACGGTCTCAATCAGCCCCAGCATTTT
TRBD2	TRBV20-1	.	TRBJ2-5	CSAPLTSGQKRETQYF	TGCAGTGCTCCCCTGACTAGCGGGCAGAAAAGGGAGACCCAGTACTTC
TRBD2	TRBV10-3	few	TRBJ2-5	CAIRLAGAETQYF	TGTGCCATCAGACTAGCGGGAGCCGAGACCCAGTACTTC
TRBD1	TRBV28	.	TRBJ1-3	CASARDSRNTIYF	TGTGCCAGCGCCCGGGACAGCCGAAACACCATATATTTT
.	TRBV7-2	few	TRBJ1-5	CASKQGINQPQHF	TGTGCCAGTAAGCAGGGGATTAATCAGCCCCAGCATTTT
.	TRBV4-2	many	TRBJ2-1	CASSQASGSSSYNEQFF	TGTGCCAGCAGCCAGGCCTCGGGCTCGAGCTCCTACAATGAGCAGTTCTTC
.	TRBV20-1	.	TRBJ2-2	CSASRDMGTGELFF	TGCAGTGCCTCCCGGGACATGGGAACCGGGGAGCTGTTTTTT
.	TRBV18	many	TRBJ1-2	CASSPGRGSIEDYGYTF	TGTGCCAGCTCACCGGGCCGGGGCTCCATAGAAGACTATGGCTACACCTTC
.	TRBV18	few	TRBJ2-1	CASSNQGNEQFF	TGTGCCAGCTCCAACCAGGGGAATGAGCAGTTCTTC
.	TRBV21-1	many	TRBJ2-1	CASSNSGGSYNEQFF	TGTGCCAGCAGTAATAGCGGGGGGTCCTACAATGAGCAGTTCTTC
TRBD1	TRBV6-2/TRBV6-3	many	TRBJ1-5	CASRDRDRVGQPQHF	TGTGCCAGCAGGGATAGGGACAGGGTTGGCCAGCCCCAGCATTTT
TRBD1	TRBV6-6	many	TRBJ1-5	CASTPAVKGGGSQPQHF	TGTGCCAGCACCCCAGCGGTCAAAGGAGGGGGCAGTCAGCCCCAGCATTTT
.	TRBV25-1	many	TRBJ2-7	CASSASPGRAYEQYF	TGTGCCAGCAGTGCATCCCCCGGCAGGGCCTACGAGCAGTACTTC
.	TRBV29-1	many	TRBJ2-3	CSVDPAGGDTQYF	TGCAGCGTTGATCCGGCAGGGGGGGATACGCAGTATTTT
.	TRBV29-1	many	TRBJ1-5	CSVEVSLGGPQHF	TGCAGCGTTGAGGTCTCCCTGGGAGGGCCCCAGCATTTT